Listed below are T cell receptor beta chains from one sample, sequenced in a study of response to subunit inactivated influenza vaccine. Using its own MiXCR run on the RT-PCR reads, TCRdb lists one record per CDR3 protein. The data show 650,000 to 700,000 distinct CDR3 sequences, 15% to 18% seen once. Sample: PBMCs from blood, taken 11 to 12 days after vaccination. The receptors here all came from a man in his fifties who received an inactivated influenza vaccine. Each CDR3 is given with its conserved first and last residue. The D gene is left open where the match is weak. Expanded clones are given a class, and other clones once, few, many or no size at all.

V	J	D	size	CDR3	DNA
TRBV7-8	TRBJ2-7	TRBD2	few	CASSSRLTASGSYEQYF	TGTGCCAGCAGCAGCCGACTTACGGCTAGCGGCTCCTACGAGCAGTACTTC
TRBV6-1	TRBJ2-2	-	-	CASSVTSESTGELFF	TGTGCCAGCAGTGTTACGTCGGAGAGTACCGGGGAGCTGTTTTTT
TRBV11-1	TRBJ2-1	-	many	CASSPRQALMGSYNEQFF	TGTGCCAGCAGCCCCCGGCAGGCATTAATGGGTTCCTACAATGAGCAGTTCTTC
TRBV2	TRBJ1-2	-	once	CASRQDARKLYGYTF	TGTGCCAGTAGACAGGACGCCAGGAAGCTGTATGGCTACACCTTC
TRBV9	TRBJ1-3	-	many	CASSSTPERDTIYF	TGTGCCAGCAGCTCAACCCCGGAACGGGACACCATATATTTT
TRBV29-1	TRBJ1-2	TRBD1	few	CSASDREGYGYTF	TGCAGCGCCTCAGACAGGGAAGGCTATGGCTACACCTTC
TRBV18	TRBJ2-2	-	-	CASSRQINTGELFF	TGTGCCAGCTCACGACAGATAAACACCGGGGAGCTGTTTTTT
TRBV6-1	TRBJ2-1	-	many	CASRSSWGSYNEQFF	TGTGCCAGCAGATCTTCCTGGGGCTCCTACAATGAGCAGTTCTTC
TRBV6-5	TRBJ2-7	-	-	CASSYSPRNYEQYF	TGTGCCAGCAGTTACTCTCCCAGAAACTACGAGCAGTACTTC
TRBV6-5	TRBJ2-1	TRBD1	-	CASSYTGTGGYNEQFF	TGTGCCAGCAGTTACACCGGGACAGGGGGTTACAATGAGCAGTTCTTC
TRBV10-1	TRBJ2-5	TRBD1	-	CASSEDRGQETQYF	TGCGCCAGCAGTGAGGACAGGGGCCAAGAGACCCAGTACTTC
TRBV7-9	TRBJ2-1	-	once	CASSLWDGRSYNEQFF	TGTGCCAGCAGCTTATGGGACGGCCGTTCCTACAATGAGCAGTTCTTC
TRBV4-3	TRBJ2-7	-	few	CASSQGVIATYEQYF	TGCGCCAGCAGCCAAGGCGTCATTGCGACCTACGAGCAGTACTTC
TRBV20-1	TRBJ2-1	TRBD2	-	CSAPEGLALRYNEQLF	TGCAGTGCCCCAGAGGGACTAGCGCTCCGCTACAATGAGCAGTTATTC
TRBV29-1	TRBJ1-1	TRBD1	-	CSVEAEQGAPIFAEAFF	TGCAGCGTTGAAGCCGAACAGGGGGCGCCGATTTTCGCTGAAGCTTTCTTT
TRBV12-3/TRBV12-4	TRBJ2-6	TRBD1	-	CASSPGQDFSGANVLTF	TGTGCCAGCAGCCCGGGACAGGATTTCTCTGGGGCCAACGTCCTGACTTTC
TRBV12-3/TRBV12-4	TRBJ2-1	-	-	CASSPPNNDQFF	TGTGCCAGCAGCCCCCCCAACAATGATCAGTTCTTC
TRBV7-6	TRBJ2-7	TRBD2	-	CASSLGGGPTREQYF	TGTGCCAGCAGCTTAGGCGGGGGACCCACCAGGGAGCAGTACTTC
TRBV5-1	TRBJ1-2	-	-	CASSFNLGGYTF	TGCGCCAGCAGCTTTAATTTGGGTGGCTACACCTTC
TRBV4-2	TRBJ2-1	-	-	CASSPRGSGQGSSYNEQFF	TGTGCCAGCAGCCCTCGGGGCTCCGGCCAGGGGAGCTCCTACAATGAGCAGTTCTTC
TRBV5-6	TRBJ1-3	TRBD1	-	CASSLRTGPNSGNTIYF	TGTGCCAGCAGCTTGAGGACAGGGCCCAACTCTGGAAACACCATATATTTT
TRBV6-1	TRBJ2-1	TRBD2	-	CASRVHLAGVQFF	TGTGCCAGCAGGGTACATCTAGCGGGGGTGCAGTTCTTC
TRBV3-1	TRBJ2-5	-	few	CASSQVLGGGDSVLTQYF	TGTGCCAGCAGCCAAGTTTTGGGAGGTGGGGACTCGGTCTTGACCCAGTACTTC
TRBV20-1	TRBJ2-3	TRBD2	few	CSAATQRGMADTQYF	TGCAGTGCTGCCACTCAGCGGGGAATGGCAGATACGCAGTATTTT
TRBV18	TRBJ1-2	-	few	CASSQQQENYGYTF	TGTGCCAGCTCACAACAACAGGAAAACTATGGCTACACCTTC
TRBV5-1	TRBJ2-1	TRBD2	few	CASSAGLAEDNEQFF	TGCGCCAGCAGCGCGGGACTAGCGGAGGACAATGAGCAGTTCTTC
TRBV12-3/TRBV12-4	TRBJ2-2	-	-	CASSLNPGWGTGELFF	TGTGCCAGCAGTTTAAATCCGGGTTGGGGGACCGGGGAGCTGTTTTTT
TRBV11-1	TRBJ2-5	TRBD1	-	CASSSQGKTQYF	TGTGCCAGCAGCTCACAGGGGAAGACCCAGTACTTC
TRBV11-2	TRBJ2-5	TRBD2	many	CASSLGLAGHSGETQYF	TGTGCCAGCAGCTTGGGACTAGCGGGACATAGCGGGGAGACCCAGTACTTC
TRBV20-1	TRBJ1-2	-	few	CSASDYGYTF	TGCAGTGCTAGTGACTATGGCTACACCTTC
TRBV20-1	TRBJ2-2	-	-	CSGVDGDTGELFF	TGCAGTGGTGTGGACGGCGACACCGGGGAGCTGTTTTTT
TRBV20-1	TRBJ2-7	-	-	CSATRGTVPPEQYF	TGCAGTGCAACCCGGGGGACCGTACCACCCGAGCAGTACTTC
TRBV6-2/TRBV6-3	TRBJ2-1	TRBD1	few	CASSYNRDRGHYNEQFF	TGTGCCAGCAGCTATAACCGGGACAGGGGACACTACAATGAGCAGTTCTTC
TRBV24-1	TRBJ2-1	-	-	CATSDWLRDNEQFF	TGTGCCACCAGTGATTGGCTCAGGGACAATGAGCAGTTCTTC
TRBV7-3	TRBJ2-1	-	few	CASSWDVSYSYNEQFF	TGTGCCAGCAGCTGGGACGTCTCTTATTCCTACAATGAGCAGTTCTTC
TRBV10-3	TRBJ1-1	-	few	CAISEGGPNTEAFF	TGTGCCATCAGTGAGGGGGGGCCGAACACTGAAGCTTTCTTT
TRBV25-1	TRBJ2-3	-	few	CASSRQWQGDTQYF	TGTGCCAGCAGTAGACAGTGGCAGGGAGATACGCAGTATTTT
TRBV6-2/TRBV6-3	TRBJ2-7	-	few	CASSYGAPTYEQYF	TGTGCCAGCAGTTACGGGGCACCAACCTACGAGCAGTACTTC
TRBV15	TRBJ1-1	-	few	CATSRDLQGSSFF	TGTGCCACCAGCAGAGATCTGCAGGGAAGTTCTTTCTTT
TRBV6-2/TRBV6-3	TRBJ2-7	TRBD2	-	CASSTLTSGGYEQYF	TGTGCCAGCAGTACCCTCACTAGCGGGGGCTACGAGCAGTACTTC
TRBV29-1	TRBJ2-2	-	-	CSTGQNTGELFF	TGCAGCACTGGACAGAACACCGGGGAGCTGTTTTTT
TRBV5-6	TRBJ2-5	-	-	CASSLIQSWGQETQYF	TGTGCCAGCAGCTTGATACAATCCTGGGGCCAAGAGACCCAGTACTTC
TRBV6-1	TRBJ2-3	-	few	CATTPRGGRTDTQYF	TGTGCCACCACCCCACGTGGAGGGCGCACAGATACGCAGTATTTT
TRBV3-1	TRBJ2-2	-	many	CASSRKPGELFF	TGTGCCAGCAGCCGGAAGCCTGGGGAGCTGTTTTTT
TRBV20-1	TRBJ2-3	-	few	CSARVPDGNTDTQYF	TGCAGTGCTAGAGTCCCCGACGGAAACACAGATACGCAGTATTTT
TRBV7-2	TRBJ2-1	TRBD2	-	CASSLRTSTYNEQFF	TGTGCCAGCAGTCTAAGGACTAGCACCTACAATGAGCAGTTCTTC